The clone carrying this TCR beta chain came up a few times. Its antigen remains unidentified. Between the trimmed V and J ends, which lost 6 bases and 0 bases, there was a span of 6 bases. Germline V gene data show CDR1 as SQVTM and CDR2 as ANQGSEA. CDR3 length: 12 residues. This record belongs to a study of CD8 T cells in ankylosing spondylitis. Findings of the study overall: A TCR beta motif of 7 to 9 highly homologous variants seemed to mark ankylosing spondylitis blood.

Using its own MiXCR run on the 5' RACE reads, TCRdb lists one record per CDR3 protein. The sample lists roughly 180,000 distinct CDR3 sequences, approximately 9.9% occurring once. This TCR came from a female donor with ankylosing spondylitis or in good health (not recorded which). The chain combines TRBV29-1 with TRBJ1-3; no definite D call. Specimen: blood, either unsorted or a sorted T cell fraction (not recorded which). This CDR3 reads CSVAISGNTIYF. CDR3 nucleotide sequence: TGCAGCGTAGCGATCTCTGGAAACACCATATATTTT.